Listed here are 25 T cell receptor beta chains from one sample, sequenced in a study of regulatory T cells in long-lasting Graves disease. Library construction for TCR beta used iRepertoire HTBI primers and Arm-PCR of CDR3 regions. TCRdb reprocessed the multiplex PCR reads with MiXCR, giving one entry per CDR3 protein. The table includes approximately 290,000 distinct CDR3 sequences, approximately 20% detected once. Time point: persistent/refractory GD, antithyroid drugs over 5 years with positive TRAb. PBMC-extracted RNA yielded the TCR library. This specimen was peripheral blood mononuclear cells (PBMCs), taken when the disease was refractory, from a patient treated with antithyroid drugs. The source of these receptors is a female donor with Graves disease.

This clonotype was found a few times. The chain combines TRBV7-9 with TRBJ2-4, with unresolved D. The CDR3 is made up of 16 amino acids. In germline, CDR1 is SEHNR, CDR2 FQNEAQ (reference sequence). With 0 bases removed from V and 3 bases from J, the gap between germline ends came to 12 bases. DNA for the CDR3: TGTGCCAGCAGCTTAGCAGGCTATACTGACAAAAACATTCAGTACTTC. This sequence encodes CASSLAGYTDKNIQYF.

In its sample, this clonotype was seen a few times. This chain's CDR3 is CASSVAQGMDSPLHF. For the CDR3, the DNA is TGTGCCAGCAGCGTGGCCCAGGGCATGGATTCACCCCTCCACTTT. The V and J genes are TRBV9 and TRBJ1-6; a weak D match, TRBD1 (5 bases). Trimming stripped 2 bases from V and 8 bases from J, with 14 bases between. Per the germline V gene, CDR1 is SGDLS and CDR2 is YYNGEE. CDR3 length: 15 amino acids.

About this clonotype itself: A read error is the likely source, as a far larger clone sits one nucleotide away. V usage is TRBV12-3 or TRBV12-4 and J usage is TRBJ2-5; D perhaps matches TRBD1 (5 bases). V was clipped by 2 bases and J by 2 bases, with 9 bases between them. CDR3 length: 14 amino acids. CDR3: CASSLKGKQETQYF. The CDR3 DNA is TGTGCCAGCAGTTTAAAGGGGAAGCAAGAGACCCAGTACTTC.

This clonotype was seen at least ten times. J is TRBJ1-1 and V is TRBV12-3 or TRBV12-4; D not certain. The germline V and J ends were trimmed by 6 bases and 7 bases, with 12 bases remaining between them. CDR3 length equals 12 residues. The CDR3, as DNA: TGTGCCAGCAGCCCCGGGCCTATTGAAGCTTTCTTT. Residues: CASSPGPIEAFF.

V usage is TRBV6-1 and J usage is TRBJ2-7, with 10 bases identical to TRBD2. V lost 8 bases to trimming and J lost 0 bases; unmatched junction nucleotides: 7. The length of the CDR3 is 15 residues. From germline, CDR1 is MNHNS and CDR2 SASEGT. CDR3 sequence (DNA): TGTGCCAGCTGCCCGACTAGCGGGTTCTCCTACGAGCAGTACTTC. Its protein product is CASCPTSGFSYEQYF.

Turning to this clonotype: The final CDR3 position lacks the conserved phenylalanine or tryptophan, pointing to a likely read error. The CDR3 DNA reads as TGTGCCAGCAGGGCAAGCACTGAAGCTTTCTCT. Translated, it gives CASRASTEAFS. The chain couples TRBV7-9 to TRBJ1-1, with D unclear. The germline CDR1 and CDR2 sequences are SEHNR and FQNEAQ (reference sequence). V lost 6 bases to trimming and J lost 4 bases, with 6 bases between them. The CDR3 is 11 amino acids.

The rearrangement joins TRBV27 to TRBJ2-5; 9 bases line up with TRBD2. The CDR3 contains 15 residues. V was pared by 6 bases and J by 4 bases, with 9 bases of the junction left unmatched. CDR1 and CDR2 (germline): MNHEY, SMNVEV (reference sequence). The CDR3 loop is CASSSRVAGVETQYF. CDR3 bases: TGTGCCAGCAGCTCTCGAGTAGCGGGAGTAGAGACCCAGTACTTC.

This chain links TRBV6-1 with TRBJ1-3; no definite D call. CDR1 is MNHNS, CDR2 SASEGT, per germline. The CDR3 runs 13 residues. Trimming took off 3 bases at V and 2 bases at J, with 5 bases between the two ends. CDR3 protein: CASSETTGNTIYF. The CDR3 region has the DNA TGTGCCAGCAGTGAGACTACTGGAAACACCATATATTTT.

The chain joins TRBV5-8 to TRBJ2-6, with D possibly matching TRBD1 (6 bases). Germline assignment: CDR1 SGHTS and CDR2 YDEGEE. The CDR3 spans 17 residues. Deletions cut 0 bases from V and 2 bases from J, with 12 bases between. The CDR3 nucleotides are TGTGCCAGCAGCTTGGGGCAGGGGTCCACTGGGGCCAACGTCCTGACTTTC. Encoded protein: CASSLGQGSTGANVLTF.

J is TRBJ2-2 and V is TRBV6-1; D possibly corresponds to TRBD1 (5 bases). V lost 5 bases to trimming and J lost 6 bases, with 10 bases between them. Per germline, CDR1 MNHNS and CDR2 SASEGT. This CDR3 has 13 residues. CDR3 nucleotide sequence: TGTGCCAGCAGTCTACAGGACGCCGGGGAGCTGTTTTTT. It encodes CASSLQDAGELFF.

This clonotype has a count of ten or more. The V and J genes are TRBV28 and TRBJ2-4; TRBD1 matches 9 bases. The CDR3 has 15 amino acids. CDR1 is MDHEN and CDR2 is SYDVKM in the germline V gene. V shed 2 bases, J shed 8 bases, and the junction held 7 bases outside the gene matches. CDR3 in amino acids: CASSLTGTGIHIQYF. DNA for the CDR3: TGTGCCAGCAGTTTAACCGGGACAGGGATACACATTCAGTACTTC.

This chain connects TRBV11-2 to TRBJ2-2; 10 bases fit TRBD2. This CDR3 has 19 residues. V was pared by 2 bases and J by 4 bases, with 13 bases of the junction left unmatched. Germline loops: CDR1 SGHAT, CDR2 FQNNGV. The CDR3 spells CASSLNSEREGRITGELFF. The CDR3 coding sequence is TGTGCCAGCAGCTTAAATTCGGAGCGGGAGGGCCGAATCACCGGGGAGCTGTTTTTT.

The genes are TRBV7-3 and TRBJ2-3; no clear D. The CDR3 totals 15 residues. V was cut by 5 bases and J by 2 bases, with 14 bases left in between. Germline V lookup: CDR1 SGHTA, CDR2 FQGTGA. The CDR3 coding sequence is TGTGCCAGCAGCCCCGGATCGACTCCCACAGATACGCAGTATTTT. Translating gives CASSPGSTPTDTQYF.

In this sample, this clonotype turned up many times. This chain uses TRBV28 with TRBJ2-7, with 7 bases that match TRBD1. The CDR3 spans 13 residues. CDR1 and CDR2 from the germline V gene are MDHEN and SYDVKM. The junction had 3 bases not matched to a gene; V was cut back by 2 bases and J by 5 bases. The CDR3 is CASSLTTGDEQYF. CDR3 nucleotides: TGTGCCAGCAGTTTAACCACAGGGGACGAGCAGTACTTC.

This clonotype appeared many times. The rearrangement joins TRBV29-1 to TRBJ2-7; tentative D call: TRBD2 (6 bases). CDR1 and CDR2 (germline): SQVTM, ANQGSEA. The CDR3 has 13 residues. Deletions cut 4 bases from V and 7 bases from J, with 17 bases between. CDR3: CSVARGIGGEQYF. CDR3 DNA: TGCAGCGTTGCCCGGGGGATCGGGGGTGAGCAGTACTTC.

This clonotype was recorded at least ten times. V and J are TRBV28 and TRBJ1-2; D may be TRBD1 (6 bases). The V end was cut by 6 bases, the J end by 3 bases, with 14 bases between. Germline CDR1 MDHEN, CDR2 SYDVKM. The CDR3 totals 14 residues. DNA of the CDR3: TGTGCCAGCAGCAAACGGGGGGCGGACTATGGCTACACCTTC. Translated, it gives CASSKRGADYGYTF.

This clonotype was seen many times. The chain has TRBV7-9 and TRBJ2-5; D not certain. The V gene's germline CDR1 is SEHNR and CDR2 FQNEAQ (reference sequence). The CDR3 has 14 residues. Trimming removed 2 bases from V and 0 bases from J, with 7 bases in between. CDR3 in DNA: TGTGCCAGCAGCTTAAACGGCTACCAAGAGACCCAGTACTTC. Translating it yields CASSLNGYQETQYF.

This clonotype was counted between two and nine times. This chain uses TRBV6-1 with TRBJ1-1; D gene ambiguous. The V end lost 4 bases, the J end lost 4 bases, and 16 bases lay between the germline ends. The CDR3 runs 15 residues. Germline values: CDR1 MNHNS, CDR2 SASEGT. The CDR3 region has the DNA TGTGCCAGCAGTGTTTTAGAGCCGGGTACCACTGAAGCTTTCTTT. Translated: CASSVLEPGTTEAFF.

Note on this clonotype: An end of the junction does not agree with germline; a read error may underlie this. The J gene is TRBJ2-5, the V gene TRBV7-2; 7 bases fit TRBD1. The germline CDR1 and CDR2 sequences are SGHTA and FQGNSA. This CDR3 has 14 residues. The CDR3 coding sequence is TGTGCCAGCAGCAGACAAAACAGGGGAGAGACCCCGTACTTC. Its translation: CASSRQNRGETPYF.

The sample holds many counts of this clonotype. The chain uses TRBV27 and TRBJ2-5; possible D gene TRBD1, 6 bases. CDR3 length: 14 residues. Trimming stripped 0 bases from V and 5 bases from J, with 10 bases between. Per germline, CDR1 MNHEY and CDR2 SMNVEV (reference sequence). The CDR3 DNA reads TGTGCCAGCAGTTTATCCCCAGGGGTTGAGACCCAGTACTTC. Protein sequence: CASSLSPGVETQYF.

The DNA of the CDR3 is TGTGCCAGCTCACCAACGCTAGCGGGACTAGATACGCAGTATTTT. Translation gives CASSPTLAGLDTQYF. The genes are TRBV18 and TRBJ2-3; 9 bases line up with TRBD2. The CDR3 is made up of 15 amino acids. The V gene end was trimmed by 2 bases and the J gene end by 5 bases; junction bases not matched to a gene: 5. Germline CDR1 is KGHSH and CDR2 is LQKENI.

Ten or more counts support this clonotype. The rearrangement links TRBV28 to TRBJ2-7; 7 bases match TRBD2. Germline CDR1 MDHEN, CDR2 SYDVKM. This CDR3 is built from 15 residues. V dropped 7 bases and J dropped 3; count of bases not matched to a gene: 12. CDR3 loop: CASTRGGVQNYEQYF. CDR3 DNA: TGTGCCAGCACCCGGGGAGGGGTCCAAAACTACGAGCAGTACTTC. Based on the CDR3 plus reference TRBV28 and TRBJ2-7, the full variable domain is DVKVTQSSRYLVKRTGEKVFLECVQDMDHENMFWYRQDPGLGLRLIYFSYDVKMKEKGDIPEGYSVSREKKERFSLILESASTNQTSMYLCASTRGGVQNYEQYFGPGTRLTVT.

The chain uses TRBV10-3 and TRBJ2-2; TRBD2 aligns across 13 bases. V lost 1 base and J lost 1; bases outside the gene matches: 12. The germline V gene has CDR1 ENHRY and CDR2 SYGVKD. This CDR3 is 21 amino acids long. CDR3 nucleotides: TGTGCCATCAGTGAGTGGGGACTAGCGGGAATATCTTTGAAGAACACCGGGGAGCTGTTTTTT. The encoded protein is CAISEWGLAGISLKNTGELFF.

This clonotype was counted many times. This chain joins TRBV27 and TRBJ1-4, with unresolved D. Trimming left V 2 bases short and J 8 bases short, with 12 bases between. The CDR3 is 14 amino acids. From germline, CDR1 is MNHEY and CDR2 SMNVEV (reference sequence). In DNA, the CDR3 is TGTGCCAGCAGTTTAATTTGGGGAACCGAAAAACTGTTTTTT. As protein: CASSLIWGTEKLFF.

V gene TRBV6-1 combines with J gene TRBJ2-2; D could derive from TRBD1 or TRBD2 (5 bases each). CDR1 MNHNS and CDR2 SASEGT come from the germline V gene. V was cut by 3 bases and J by 4 bases, with 9 bases left in between. The length of the CDR3 is 14 residues. The CDR3 sequence: CASSDSGGTGELFF. CDR3 nucleotide sequence: TGTGCCAGCAGTGACTCTGGGGGCACCGGGGAGCTGTTTTTT.